The 32 T cell receptor beta chains below all came from one sample that was sequenced in a study of identical twins. Via MiXCR, TCRdb re-called the 5' RACE reads, giving one row per CDR3 protein. The sample lists around 1.7 million distinct CDR3 sequences, about 30% occurring once. The sample taken for sequencing was cord blood. Source of these receptors: a newborn girl in good health.

This sequence joins TRBV19 and TRBJ2-1; TRBD1 aligns across 8 bases. The CDR3 totals 16 residues. The germline CDR1 and CDR2 sequences are LNHDA and SQIVND (reference sequence). V gave up 5 bases and J gave up 3 bases; unmatched junction bases: 9. Here the CDR3 reads CASSANRGFDYNEQFF. In DNA form, the CDR3 reads TGTGCCAGTAGTGCAAACAGGGGGTTTGACTACAATGAGCAGTTCTTC.

This chain joins TRBV7-9 and TRBJ1-4; D might be TRBD1 (5 bases). This CDR3 has 15 amino acids. Germline CDR1 reads SEHNR; CDR2 reads FQNEAQ (reference sequence). The germline V and J ends were trimmed by 5 bases and 8 bases, with 18 bases remaining between them. The DNA for the CDR3 is TGTGCCAGCAGCATCGGACACCCATGGGAGGAAAAACTGTTTTTT. The encoded protein is CASSIGHPWEEKLFF.

The rearrangement joins TRBV12-3 or TRBV12-4 to TRBJ2-2, with TRBD1 matching over 10 bases. The V and J ends lost 6 bases and 6 bases, in that order; junction bases with no gene match: 4. The CDR3 covers 14 residues. The CDR3 protein is CASRGQGPPGELFF. The CDR3 DNA sequence: TGTGCCAGCAGGGGACAGGGGCCCCCCGGGGAGCTGTTTTTT.

This clonotype was seen more than once but under ten times. This rearrangement joins TRBV15 to TRBJ2-1; D gene ambiguous. The CDR3 runs to 16 residues. Germline CDR1 and CDR2: LNHNV and YYDKDF (reference sequence). V lost 0 bases, J lost 0 bases, and 9 bases lay in between. Written as DNA, the CDR3 is TGTGCCACCAGCAGAGAGTGGTGGAGCTCCTACAATGAGCAGTTCTTC. Protein sequence: CATSREWWSSYNEQFF.

The rearrangement links TRBV27 to TRBJ2-5; tentative D call: TRBD2 (5 bases). Germline CDR1 and CDR2: MNHEY and SMNVEV (reference sequence). CDR3 length: 15 residues. Trimming removed 0 bases from V and 5 bases from J, with 13 bases in between. For the CDR3, the DNA is TGTGCCAGCAGTTTATCGATAAGGCGGGTGGAGACCCAGTACTTC. It translates to CASSLSIRRVETQYF.

This clonotype occurred a few times. This chain links TRBV6-2 or TRBV6-3 with TRBJ2-3, with D possibly TRBD2 on 5 matching bases. With 5 bases removed from V and 5 bases from J, the gap between germline ends came to 11 bases. CDR1 and CDR2 (germline): MNHEY, SVGEGT. The CDR3 is made up of 13 amino acids. The DNA of the CDR3 is TGTGCCAGCAGTAATGTACGGGGAGATACGCAGTATTTT. Translation: CASSNVRGDTQYF.

There are a few counts of this clonotype. V usage is TRBV2 and J usage is TRBJ2-3, with 7 bases matching TRBD2. Germline CDR1 reads SNHLY; CDR2 reads FYNNEI. Unmatched junction bases numbered 11, after V lost 2 bases and J lost 0 bases. This CDR3 region has 18 residues. For the CDR3, the DNA is TGTGCCAGCAGTGAACTGCAGACCCGGGGGGATAGCACAGATACGCAGTATTTT. It specifies CASSELQTRGDSTDTQYF.

The rearrangement uses TRBV12-3 or TRBV12-4 and TRBJ1-1; 8 bases align to TRBD1. The CDR3 is made up of 15 amino acids. Losses at the gene ends were 5 bases for V and 1 base for J; bases not matched to a gene: 6. CDR3 coding DNA: TGTGCCAGCAGTATCGCCGGGACAGGGAACACTGAAGCTTTCTTT. Translation gives CASSIAGTGNTEAFF.

This clonotype was counted a few times. The chain recombines TRBV4-1 with TRBJ1-2; 10 bases match TRBD1. The CDR3 contains 15 residues. After removal of 1 base from V and 8 bases from J, the junction contained 7 bases not matched to a gene. Germline CDR1 MGHRA, CDR2 YSYEKL. Here the CDR3 DNA reads TGCGCCAGCAGCCAAGTAAGCTGGACAGGGGGAGGCTACACCTTC. This translates into CASSQVSWTGGGYTF.

V usage is TRBV5-1 and J usage is TRBJ1-6, with 8 bases identical to TRBD1. V lost 0 bases and J lost 10; bases outside the gene matches: 9. Germline lookup yields CDR1 SGHRS and CDR2 YFSETQ. The length of the CDR3 is 16 residues. CDR3: CASSLDPGQVGSPLHF. The CDR3 region has the DNA TGCGCCAGCAGCTTGGATCCGGGACAGGTTGGCTCACCCCTCCACTTT.

This clonotype was found a few times. The V and J genes are TRBV20-1 and TRBJ2-1, with D perhaps matching TRBD2 (6 bases). Trimming left V 7 bases short and J 5 bases short, with 15 bases between. Looked up from germline, CDR1 is DFQATT and CDR2 is SNEGSKA (reference sequence). The CDR3 consists of 13 residues. The CDR3 DNA reads as TGCAGTGGTGTCCGGGACTTTCACAATGAGCAGTTCTTC. Translated: CSGVRDFHNEQFF.

This clonotype was detected only a few times. The V call is TRBV9, the J call TRBJ2-2; D is unclear. CDR1 is SGDLS and CDR2 is YYNGEE in the germline V gene. Trimming cost V 0 bases and J 4 bases, with 7 bases left between them. The CDR3 has 14 amino acids. CDR3 sequence: CASSVELLTGELFF. For the CDR3, the DNA is TGTGCCAGCAGCGTAGAACTCCTCACCGGGGAGCTGTTTTTT. Full variable domain (outside the CDR3, taken from reference TRBV9 and TRBJ2-2): DSGVTQTPKHLITATGQRVTLRCSPRSGDLSVYWYQQSLDQGLQFLIQYYNGEERAKGNILERFSAQQFPDLHSELNLSSLELGDSALYFCASSVELLTGELFFGEGSRLTVL.

As DNA, the CDR3 is TGCGCCAGCAGCTTTAGATTGACTAGCGGGGGACCGAACACCGGGGAGCTGTTTTTT. It encodes CASSFRLTSGGPNTGELFF. The rearrangement uses TRBV5-1 and TRBJ2-2, with 12 nucleotides matching TRBD2. Per the germline V gene, CDR1 is SGHRS and CDR2 is YFSETQ. The CDR3 consists of 19 residues. Losses at the gene ends were 2 bases for V and 0 bases for J; bases not matched to a gene: 8.

This clonotype was seen more than once but under ten times. The V gene is TRBV27, the J gene TRBJ2-1; 14 bases agree with TRBD2. Germline V gene data show CDR1 as MNHEY and CDR2 as SMNVEV (reference sequence). J was trimmed by 9 bases and V by 2 bases; bases with no gene match: 6. The CDR3 length is 16 residues. As DNA, the CDR3 is TGTGCCAGCAGTTTAAGACTAGCGGGAGGGATGCGTGAGCAGTTCTTC. It translates to CASSLRLAGGMREQFF.

Details on this clonotype: Relative to the germline gene, one junction end is altered; a read error may explain this. The chain carries TRBV5-1 and TRBJ2-7, with D perhaps TRBD1 (7 bases). The CDR3 length is 14 residues. The V gene's germline CDR1 is SGHRS and CDR2 YFSETQ. CDR3 in amino acids: CAISPRDSFYEQYF. The CDR3 DNA follows: TGCGCCATCAGCCCGCGGGACAGTTTCTACGAGCAGTACTTC.

A few counts support this clonotype. The chain joins TRBV7-2 to TRBJ2-5; D unresolved. Germline assignment: CDR1 SGHTA and CDR2 FQGNSA. The CDR3 extends over 15 amino acids. Trimming pared 1 base from V and 2 bases from J, leaving 11 bases between. The CDR3 region is CASSLGGINQETQYF. The CDR3 coding sequence is TGTGCCAGCAGCTTAGGTGGCATAAATCAAGAGACCCAGTACTTC.

The chain recombines TRBV24-1 with TRBJ1-5; D is possibly TRBD1 (5 bases). Trimming stripped 2 bases from V and 7 bases from J, with 5 bases between. Per germline, CDR1 KGHDR and CDR2 SFDVKD. The CDR3 loop spans 12 amino acids. DNA of the CDR3: TGTGCCACCAGTGATTCAGGGCAGCCCCAGCATTTT. This encodes CATSDSGQPQHF.

V is TRBV20-1 and J is TRBJ2-5, with no clear D. Germline V gene sequence: CDR1 DFQATT, CDR2 SNEGSKA (reference sequence). The CDR3 is 10 residues long. Trimming left V 6 bases short and J 7 bases short, with 9 bases between. The DNA for the CDR3 is TGCAGTGCCCCTTGGGGGACCCAGTACTTC. Translation: CSAPWGTQYF.

The chain links TRBV9 to TRBJ2-1; TRBD1 matches at 7 bases. Trimming cost V 6 bases and J 0 bases; bases outside gene matches: 15. CDR1 and CDR2 (germline): SGDLS, YYNGEE. The CDR3 is 18 amino acids. The CDR3 coding sequence is TGTGCCAGCATGGGTGGGGACAGCCGGCTCAACTCCTACAATGAGCAGTTCTTC. Its protein product is CASMGGDSRLNSYNEQFF.

The chain joins TRBV20-1 to TRBJ2-7; no reliable D call. With 8 bases removed from V and 0 bases from J, the gap between germline ends came to 14 bases. This CDR3 comprises 13 residues. In germline, CDR1 is DFQATT, CDR2 SNEGSKA (reference sequence). DNA for the CDR3: TGCAGTCTAGAGAGATCGGCCTCCTACGAGCAGTACTTC. It translates to CSLERSASYEQYF.

The J gene is TRBJ1-1, the V gene TRBV10-3; 7 bases align to TRBD1. CDR3 length: 14 residues. Germline V CDR1 and CDR2: ENHRY, SYGVKD. V shed 10 bases, J shed 0 bases, and the junction held 8 bases outside the gene matches. The CDR3 reads CATRDSHMNTEAFF. The DNA for the CDR3 is TGTGCCACCCGGGACAGCCACATGAACACTGAAGCTTTCTTT.

The chain employs TRBV20-1 and TRBJ2-3; D may be TRBD1 (5 bases). The CDR3 runs 13 residues. Trimming shortened V by 5 bases and J by 6 bases, and 15 bases separated the two germline ends. The germline V gene encodes CDR1 DFQATT and CDR2 SNEGSKA (reference sequence). The CDR3 coding sequence is TGCAGTGCTGCCTTGGGGCCGCGGGATACGCAGTATTTT. Protein sequence: CSAALGPRDTQYF.

A few counts support this clonotype. This chain links TRBV28 with TRBJ2-3, with 9 bases aligning to TRBD2. The V gene end was trimmed by 1 base and the J gene end by 1 base; junction bases not matched to a gene: 3. The CDR3 is made up of 16 amino acids. Germline V CDR1 and CDR2: MDHEN, SYDVKM. The CDR3 DNA follows: TGTGCCAGCAGTTTATCCAGACTAGCGGGCACAGATACGCAGTATTTT. This translates into CASSLSRLAGTDTQYF.

This clonotype occurred a few times. This chain joins TRBV6-5 and TRBJ2-3; D perhaps matches TRBD1 (6 bases). Germline lookup yields CDR1 MNHEY and CDR2 SVGAGI. V shed 10 bases and J shed 6 bases, with 17 bases lying between them. CDR3 length equals 13 residues. DNA of the CDR3: TGTGCCACCCGAAGTACAGGGCTTGATACGCAGTATTTT. Its protein is CATRSTGLDTQYF.

The rearrangement links TRBV20-1 to TRBJ2-6; D not certain. Germline lookup yields CDR1 DFQATT and CDR2 SNEGSKA (reference sequence). V lost 2 bases, J lost 0 bases, and 8 bases lay in between. The CDR3 totals 15 residues. The CDR3 DNA follows: TGCAGTGCTAGACTGGCCCTCTCTGGGGCCAACGTCCTGACTTTC. The encoded protein is CSARLALSGANVLTF.

This clonotype was detected only a few times. J is TRBJ2-6 and V is TRBV10-3; no reliable D call. This CDR3 contains 12 residues. Germline assignment: CDR1 ENHRY and CDR2 SYGVKD. Trimming shortened V by 10 bases and J by 1 base, and 5 bases separated the two germline ends. CDR3 nucleotides: TGTGCCAGCCAGTCTGGGGCCAACGTCCTGACTTTC. This codes for CASQSGANVLTF.

V usage is TRBV20-1 and J usage is TRBJ2-1; 9 nucleotides line up with TRBD2. CDR3 length equals 16 residues. The ends lost 5 bases at V and 1 base at J; junction bases unmatched: 9. Germline loops: CDR1 DFQATT, CDR2 SNEGSKA (reference sequence). The CDR3 DNA reads TGCAGTGCTGCGGAGGCTAGCGGGGAATCCTACAATGAGCAGTTCTTC. This sequence encodes CSAAEASGESYNEQFF.

The chain employs TRBV29-1 and TRBJ2-7, with D perhaps given as TRBD1 or TRBD2 (5 bases each). The CDR3 covers 10 residues. The ends were cut back, 3 bases at V and 10 bases at J, with 10 bases in the middle. The germline CDR1 and CDR2 sequences are SQVTM and ANQGSEA. The CDR3: CSVDGGPQYF. The DNA of the CDR3 is TGCAGCGTTGATGGGGGACCCCAGTACTTC.

This clonotype has at least ten counts. The rearrangement links TRBV27 to TRBJ2-3, with D perhaps TRBD1 or TRBD2 (5 bases each). From germline, CDR1 is MNHEY and CDR2 SMNVEV (reference sequence). The CDR3 spans 14 residues. V was clipped by 0 bases and J by 4 bases, with 8 bases between them. The CDR3 reads CASSLSLGADTQYF. The DNA for the CDR3 is TGTGCCAGCAGTTTATCGTTGGGGGCAGATACGCAGTATTTT.

This clonotype was seen many times. This sequence joins TRBV27 and TRBJ2-3, with no clear D. Deletions cut 6 bases from V and 1 base from J, with 11 bases between. Germline V gene lookup returns CDR1 MNHEY and CDR2 SMNVEV (reference sequence). The CDR3 covers 14 residues. In DNA, the CDR3 is TGTGCCAGCAGCCCAGACGGACGCACAGATACGCAGTATTTT. As protein: CASSPDGRTDTQYF.

This clonotype showed up many times. The chain carries TRBV2 and TRBJ2-1; D unresolved. CDR3 length equals 12 residues. The germline V gene has CDR1 SNHLY and CDR2 FYNNEI. V lost 7 bases, J lost 2 bases, and 6 bases lay in between. DNA for the CDR3: TGTGCCAGCACCCCCACCTACAATGAGCAGTTCTTC. Residues: CASTPTYNEQFF.

This chain links TRBV3-1 with TRBJ2-2; the D is unclear. Germline CDR1 is LGHDT and CDR2 is YNNKEL (reference sequence). Trimming left V 4 bases short and J 0 bases short, with 12 bases between. The CDR3 has 16 residues. This CDR3 is CASSPRPPPNTGELFF. CDR3 nucleotides: TGTGCCAGCAGCCCCAGGCCCCCCCCGAACACCGGGGAGCTGTTTTTT.